Below, 14 T cell receptor beta chains from the same sample are listed, as sequenced in a study of OX40 agonist ivuxolimab in advanced cancers. Assay: immunoSEQ multiplex PCR; the TCRdb copy retains only in-frame clones and omits some. The sample has 55,000 to 65,000 clones, about 89% seen once; the top ten hold around 0.35%. The material was CD4+ or CD8+ T cells sorted from blood, obtained in a trial of the OX40 agonist ivuxolimab. The origin of the receptors is an adult with an advanced solid tumor such as melanoma, head and neck, liver or kidney cancer.

The count of this clone is one. This chain joins TRBV5-4 and TRBJ1-4; D is unclear. Trimming took 1 base from V and 2 from J, leaving 12 bases between them. The length of the CDR3 is 16 residues. CDR1 is SGHNT, CDR2 YYREEE, per germline (reference sequence). The CDR3 here is CASSLTTPGTNEKLFF. As DNA, the CDR3 is TGTGCCAGCAGCTTGACGACACCGGGGACTAATGAAAAACTGTTTTTT.

This clone was found a few times. The chain combines TRBV5-1 with TRBJ1-4; 7 positions agree with TRBD1. Germline V gene lookup returns CDR1 SGHRS and CDR2 YFSETQ. V lost 2 bases and J lost 7; bases outside the gene matches: 8. The CDR3 sequence is 15 residues long. The CDR3 coding sequence is TGCGCCAGCAGCTTAACAGGGGCTGAGAGTGAAAAACTGTTTTTT. Translation: CASSLTGAESEKLFF.

The chain is built from TRBV10-2 and TRBJ2-5; the D gene is possibly TRBD2 (5 bases). Per the germline V gene, CDR1 is WSHSY and CDR2 is SAAADI. Trimming removed 3 bases at V and 8 bases at J, with 13 bases between. This CDR3 has 13 amino acids. CDR3: CASSEVFPGTQYF. The CDR3 DNA follows: TGCGCCAGCAGTGAAGTCTTTCCGGGAACCCAGTACTTC.

The chain combines TRBV10-3 with TRBJ1-1; 8 nucleotides agree with TRBD1. After removal of 7 bases from V and 6 bases from J, the junction contained 7 bases not matched to a gene. Germline CDR1 ENHRY, CDR2 SYGVKD. The CDR3 totals 13 residues. The CDR3 loop is CAITEDRESEAFF. DNA of the CDR3: TGTGCCATCACCGAGGACAGGGAGTCTGAAGCTTTCTTT.

This chain connects TRBV2 to TRBJ2-5, with 10 positions matching TRBD1. The J segment lost 5 bases and the V segment lost 6 bases, leaving 6 bases of the junction unmatched. CDR1 is SNHLY and CDR2 is FYNNEI in the germline V gene. The CDR3 has 14 amino acids. CDR3 sequence reads: CASSQDRGSETQYF. CDR3 bases: TGTGCCAGCAGCCAGGACAGGGGGAGCGAGACCCAGTACTTC.

V and J are TRBV11-2 and TRBJ1-1; possibly TRBD1 for D (6 bases). This CDR3 spans 18 amino acids. Germline assignment: CDR1 SGHAT and CDR2 FQNNGV. V was clipped by 5 bases and J by 3 bases, with 25 bases between them. CDR3 residues: CASSPRDIRKPKYTEAFF. CDR3 nucleotide sequence: TGTGCCAGCAGCCCAAGGGACATCCGGAAGCCGAAGTACACTGAAGCTTTCTTT.

The gene calls are TRBV7-2 and TRBJ1-1, with D unresolved. The CDR3 extends over 14 amino acids. The V and J ends lost 3 bases and 1 base respectively, with 9 bases between them. Germline V gives CDR1 SGHTA, CDR2 FQGNSA. CDR3 DNA sequence: TGTGCCAGCAGCTTTTCCCCGGGGAACACTGAAGCTTTCTTT. Its translation is CASSFSPGNTEAFF. The whole variable domain, remainder taken from reference TRBV7-2 and TRBJ1-1, is GAGVSQSPSNKVTEKGKDVELRCDPISGHTALYWYRQSLGQGLEFLIYFQGNSAPDKSGLPSDRFSAERTGGSVSTLTIQRTQQEDSAVYLCASSFSPGNTEAFFGQGTRLTVV.

The rearrangement joins TRBV28 to TRBJ1-5; D unresolved. From germline, CDR1 is MDHEN and CDR2 SYDVKM. Trimming removed 8 bases from V and 4 bases from J, with 9 bases in between. The CDR3 runs 12 residues. For the CDR3, the DNA is TGTGCCAGCGCTCCGGGGAATCAGCCCCAGCATTTT. Amino acids: CASAPGNQPQHF.

This clone was counted between two and nine times. The chain links TRBV30 to TRBJ2-7; 7 nucleotides align to TRBD2. This CDR3 has 20 amino acids. Germline-derived CDR1 and CDR2 are GTSNPN and SVGIG (reference sequence). V lost 4 bases, J lost 2 bases, and 26 bases stayed unmatched. For the CDR3, the DNA is TGTGCCTGGAAGGCTCAAACATGGGGAGGGAACAGCGGGTCACCCTACGAGCAGTACTTC. Translating gives CAWKAQTWGGNSGSPYEQYF.

The V gene is TRBV18, the J gene TRBJ2-7; D is unclear. Germline CDR1 is KGHSH and CDR2 is LQKENI. With 4 bases removed from V and 1 base from J, the gap between germline ends came to 11 bases. This CDR3 has 14 amino acids. The DNA of the CDR3 is TGTGCCAGCTCACTCCAGGCAGATTCCTACGAGCAGTACTTC. It yields the protein CASSLQADSYEQYF.

The chain recombines TRBV28 with TRBJ1-2; D is perhaps TRBD1 (5 bases). Trimming took 3 bases from V and 5 from J, leaving 16 bases between them. The germline V gene has CDR1 MDHEN and CDR2 SYDVKM. This CDR3 region has 15 residues. CDR3 sequence: CASSFGSGVSYGYTF. For the CDR3, the DNA is TGTGCCAGCAGTTTCGGGTCGGGGGTTTCGTATGGCTACACCTTC.

This rearrangement joins TRBV5-1 to TRBJ1-3, with D maybe TRBD1 (6 bases). Trimming cost V 4 bases and J 0 bases, with 23 bases left between them. This CDR3 has 19 amino acids. The germline CDR1 and CDR2 sequences are SGHRS and YFSETQ. The CDR3 coding sequence is TGCGCCAGCAGCCTGCTCCCCGGCGGGGGCCCAACCTCTGGAAACACCATATATTTT. Protein: CASSLLPGGGPTSGNTIYF.

The rearrangement links TRBV5-6 to TRBJ2-3, with TRBD2 identical over 7 bases. CDR1 and CDR2 (germline): SGHDT, YYEEEE. This CDR3 has 14 amino acids. Germline trimming cut 3 bases from V and 6 bases from J; bases unmatched to any gene: 7. The CDR3 bases are TGTGCCAGCAGCTCACGCGGGAGTTCGGATACGCAGTATTTT. Residues: CASSSRGSSDTQYF.

V gene TRBV6-6 combines with J gene TRBJ2-5, with 7 positions matching TRBD1. The junction had 6 bases not matched to a gene; V was cut back by 3 bases and J by 5 bases. CDR3 size: 14 residues. Per germline, CDR1 MNHNY and CDR2 SVGAGI (reference sequence). The DNA for the CDR3 is TGTGCCAGCAGTTATGGGAGAGGGGGCGAGACCCAGTACTTC. Protein sequence: CASSYGRGGETQYF.